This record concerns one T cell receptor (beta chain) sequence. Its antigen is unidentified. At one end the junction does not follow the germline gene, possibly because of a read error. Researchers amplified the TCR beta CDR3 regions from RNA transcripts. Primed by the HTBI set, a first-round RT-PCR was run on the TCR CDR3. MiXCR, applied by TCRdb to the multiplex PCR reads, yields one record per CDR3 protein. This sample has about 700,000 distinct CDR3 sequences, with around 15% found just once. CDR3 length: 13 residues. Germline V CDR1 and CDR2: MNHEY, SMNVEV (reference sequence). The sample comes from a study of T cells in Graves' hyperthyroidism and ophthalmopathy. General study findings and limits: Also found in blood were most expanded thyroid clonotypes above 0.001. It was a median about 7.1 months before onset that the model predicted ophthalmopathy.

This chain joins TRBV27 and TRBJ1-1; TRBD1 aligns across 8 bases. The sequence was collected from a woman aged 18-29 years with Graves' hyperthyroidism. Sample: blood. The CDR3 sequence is CASKVGTGTEAFF. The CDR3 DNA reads TGCGCCAGCAAAGTCGGGACAGGCACTGAAGCTTTCTTT.